The 23 T cell receptor beta chains listed next were all sequenced from one sample in a study of cytomegalovirus exposure and HLA in healthy donors. The PCR used 60 Vbeta and 13 Jbeta primers. Clones were read by immunoSEQ multiplex PCR, and TCRdb kept only the in-frame ones, dropping some. The table lists around 150,000 clones, around four fifths of them singletons, with roughly 2% in the top ten. The sequencing input was PBMCs. The receptors shown here come from a female donor in good health and CMV-seronegative.

The chain's CDR3 is CASSARGQDYNEQFF. In nucleotides, the CDR3 is TGTGCCAGCAGCGCGAGGGGGCAAGACTACAATGAGCAGTTCTTC. This rearrangement joins TRBV7-9 to TRBJ2-1; 7 bases are shared with TRBD1. The V segment lost 5 bases and the J segment 3 bases; nucleotides outside the gene matches: 7. This CDR3 comprises 15 residues. CDR1 is SEHNR, CDR2 FQNEAQ, per germline (reference sequence). The complete variable domain, with remaining parts taken from reference TRBV7-9 and TRBJ2-1, reads DTGVSQNPRHKITKRGQNVTFRCDPISEHNRLYWYRQTLGQGPEFLTYFQNEAQLEKSRLLSDRFSAERPKGSFSTLEIQRTEQGDSAMYLCASSARGQDYNEQFFGPGTRLTVL.

The V and J genes are TRBV2 and TRBJ2-1, with TRBD1 as a possible D gene (5 bases). Per germline, CDR1 SNHLY and CDR2 FYNNEI. V lost 2 bases and J lost 7, with 12 bases in between. This CDR3 spans 14 amino acids. The CDR3 bases are TGTGCCAGCAGTGAATCGCCAGGGCGTAATGAGCAGTTCTTC. This sequence encodes CASSESPGRNEQFF.

This sequence joins TRBV7-3 and TRBJ2-4; TRBD2 might be the D (6 bases). This CDR3 spans 17 amino acids. Germline-derived CDR1 and CDR2 are SGHTA and FQGTGA. V was shortened by 10 bases and J by 4 bases, with 26 bases between the two germline ends. The CDR3 here is CATKLNGTGLRKNIQYF. The CDR3 coding sequence is TGTGCCACCAAGCTTAATGGTACGGGACTTAGGAAAAACATTCAGTACTTC.

The V gene is TRBV28, the J gene TRBJ1-1; D uncertain. The germline CDR1 and CDR2 sequences are MDHEN and SYDVKM. V shed 3 bases and J shed 4 bases, with 12 bases lying between them. This CDR3 contains 14 residues. The CDR3 loop reads CASSFGTTGTEAFF. CDR3 nucleotides: TGTGCCAGCAGTTTCGGCACGACGGGCACTGAAGCTTTCTTT.

The genes are TRBV2 and TRBJ2-2, with TRBD2 matching over 8 bases. Germline values: CDR1 SNHLY, CDR2 FYNNEI. After removal of 2 bases from V and 6 bases from J, the junction contained 5 bases not matched to a gene. The CDR3 is made up of 15 amino acids. CDR3 coding DNA: TGTGCCAGCAGTGAAAGGTCGGGGGGGCCCGGGGAGCTGTTTTTT. Amino acid sequence: CASSERSGGPGELFF. Full variable domain (outside the CDR3, taken from reference TRBV2 and TRBJ2-2): EPEVTQTPSHQVTQMGQEVILRCVPISNHLYFYWYRQILGQKVEFLVSFYNNEISEKSEIFDDQFSVERPDGSNFTLKIRSTKLEDSAMYFCASSERSGGPGELFFGEGSRLTVL.

The V and J genes are TRBV4-1 and TRBJ1-1; D is undetermined. Germline lookup yields CDR1 MGHRA and CDR2 YSYEKL. Trimming left V 0 bases short and J 5 bases short, with 10 bases between. The CDR3 totals 14 residues. In nucleotides, the CDR3 is TGCGCCAGCAGCCAAGAACCCCGGAGGACTGAAGCTTTCTTT. Translating gives CASSQEPRRTEAFF.

V and J are TRBV18 and TRBJ1-3, with 10 bases that match TRBD1. The V and J ends lost 6 bases and 6 bases, in that order; junction bases with no gene match: 5. CDR3 length equals 14 residues. CDR1 is KGHSH and CDR2 is LQKENI in the germline V gene. In DNA form, the CDR3 reads TGTGCCAGCTCGCGTGGGACAGGGGAAAACACCATATATTTT. As protein: CASSRGTGENTIYF.

The chain has TRBV2 and TRBJ2-7; 8 bases line up with TRBD1. Germline assignment: CDR1 SNHLY and CDR2 FYNNEI. The V and J ends lost 10 bases and 6 bases, in that order; junction bases with no gene match: 14. This CDR3 comprises 14 residues. CDR3 DNA: TGTGCCACCGTTTTTGACCAGGGGGCGTCCGAGCAGTACTTC. It encodes CATVFDQGASEQYF.

The rearrangement joins TRBV11-3 to TRBJ1-1, with TRBD1 matching 8 bases. This CDR3 has 13 residues. V lost 2 bases and J lost 5; bases outside the gene matches: 1. The V gene's germline CDR1 is SGHNT and CDR2 YENEEA. The CDR3 nucleotides read TGTGCCAGCAGCTTAACAGGGGGGACTGAAGCTTTCTTT. Its translation: CASSLTGGTEAFF.

This chain joins TRBV5-1 and TRBJ2-7, with D possibly TRBD1 on 5 matching bases. Trimming cost V 6 bases and J 4 bases, with 14 bases left between them. The CDR3 has 13 amino acids. The V gene's germline CDR1 is SGHRS and CDR2 YFSETQ. The CDR3 sequence is CASTVSRGYEQYF. The CDR3 region has the DNA TGCGCCAGCACAGTATCTAGGGGATACGAGCAGTACTTC.

The rearrangement joins TRBV2 to TRBJ2-7; D is perhaps TRBD1 (6 bases). Germline V gene data show CDR1 as SNHLY and CDR2 as FYNNEI. V was cut by 6 bases and J by 6 bases, with 12 bases left in between. The CDR3 is 12 residues long. The CDR3 loop is CASSQDRSEQYF. DNA of the CDR3: TGTGCCAGCAGCCAAGACAGGTCCGAGCAGTACTTC.

This clone was found a few times. This chain connects TRBV27 to TRBJ2-2; D uncertain. This CDR3 is built from 13 residues. Germline assignment: CDR1 MNHEY and CDR2 SMNVEV (reference sequence). The germline V and J ends were trimmed by 3 bases and 6 bases, with 8 bases remaining between them. For the CDR3, the DNA is TGTGCCAGCAGTTTTGATCCGGCCGGGGAGCTGTTTTTT. Residues: CASSFDPAGELFF.

This clone was recorded a few times. The rearrangement links TRBV10-3 to TRBJ2-7, with TRBD2 matching over 7 bases. The CDR3 is 15 amino acids. CDR1 and CDR2 from the germline V gene are ENHRY and SYGVKD. The V and J ends lost 6 bases and 1 base, in that order; junction bases with no gene match: 9. CDR3 bases: TGTGCCATCAGGGCACGGGGGGTCCCATCCTACGAGCAGTACTTC. Its translation is CAIRARGVPSYEQYF.

This clone was found a few times. The chain is built from TRBV27 and TRBJ1-2; a possible D gene is TRBD1 (6 bases). Germline V gene data show CDR1 as MNHEY and CDR2 as SMNVEV (reference sequence). Between the trimmed V and J ends, which lost 2 bases and 2 bases, there was a span of 15 bases. The CDR3 spans 16 residues. The CDR3 DNA follows: TGTGCCAGCAGTTTAGCCCGGGGAGGGGGAAACTATGGCTACACCTTC. Encoded protein: CASSLARGGGNYGYTF.

This sequence joins TRBV6-5 and TRBJ2-7; 8 nucleotides line up with TRBD1. J lost 1 base, V lost 2 bases, and 7 bases had no gene match. CDR1 is MNHEY and CDR2 is SVGAGI in the germline V gene. This CDR3 spans 16 amino acids. As DNA, the CDR3 is TGTGCCAGCAGTTACACTGCAGGACAGGGTTCCTACGAGCAGTACTTC. Translated: CASSYTAGQGSYEQYF.

This clone was seen a few times. The chain joins TRBV5-1 to TRBJ2-5; 8 bases are a match to TRBD1. CDR3 length equals 15 residues. Germline V CDR1 and CDR2: SGHRS, YFSETQ. V trimming: 1 base; J trimming: 4 bases; junction bases outside the gene matches: 6. CDR3 nucleotides: TGCGCCAGCAGCTTGTCCGGACAGGGTAGAGAGACCCAGTACTTC. Its translation is CASSLSGQGRETQYF.

This rearrangement joins TRBV30 to TRBJ1-5; 8 positions agree with TRBD1. The germline V gene encodes CDR1 GTSNPN and CDR2 SVGIG (reference sequence). V was clipped by 1 base and J by 6 bases; unmatched bases: 11. This CDR3 contains 16 residues. CDR3 bases: TGTGCCTGGAGTGGCCAGGGGGCGATCCCCAGTCAGCCCCAGCATTTT. It yields the protein CAWSGQGAIPSQPQHF.

V is TRBV6-5 and J is TRBJ2-1, with TRBD1 identical over 8 bases. With V trimmed by 11 bases and J by 4 bases, 10 bases remained unmatched. CDR3 length equals 14 residues. CDR1 MNHEY and CDR2 SVGAGI come from the germline V gene. This CDR3 reads CAVLRTGTYNEQFF. DNA of the CDR3: TGTGCCGTACTCAGGACAGGGACTTACAATGAGCAGTTCTTC.

The V gene is TRBV7-8, the J gene TRBJ2-5, with D possibly TRBD2 on 6 matching bases. Germline CDR1 reads SGHVS; CDR2 reads FQNEAQ. V gave up 2 bases and J gave up 5 bases, with 15 bases separating them. The CDR3 is 15 amino acids. DNA for the CDR3: TGTGCCAGCAGCTTACGGGGGTGGGGATCCGAGACCCAGTACTTC. Translation: CASSLRGWGSETQYF.

V and J are TRBV11-2 and TRBJ2-7; D might be TRBD2 (6 bases). This CDR3 spans 15 amino acids. The germline V and J ends were trimmed by 1 base and 0 bases, with 10 bases remaining between them. CDR1 and CDR2 (germline): SGHAT, FQNNGV. CDR3 sequence (DNA): TGTGCCAGCAGCTTAGGGGCGGGATACTCCTACGAGCAGTACTTC. It yields the protein CASSLGAGYSYEQYF.

This clone turned up a few times. This chain links TRBV5-8 with TRBJ2-1; 7 bases align to TRBD2. Looked up from germline, CDR1 is SGHTS and CDR2 is YDEGEE. J gave up 0 bases and V 2 bases, and 5 bases lay outside the gene matches. The CDR3 runs to 16 residues. As DNA, the CDR3 is TGTGCCAGCAGCTTACGGCTAGCGGTCTCCTACAATGAGCAGTTCTTC. It specifies CASSLRLAVSYNEQFF.

The genes are TRBV19 and TRBJ1-6; D uncertain. Trimming stripped 3 bases from V and 7 bases from J, with 10 bases between. This CDR3 is built from 14 residues. Germline V gene data show CDR1 as LNHDA and CDR2 as SQIVND (reference sequence). CDR3: CASSMTGSNSPLHF. CDR3 DNA: TGTGCCAGTAGTATGACCGGGAGCAATTCACCCCTCCACTTT.

The CDR3 DNA follows: TGTGCCAGCAGCCCCCGTTCGACAGGGACGGCAGATACGCAGTATTTT. This codes for CASSPRSTGTADTQYF. The rearrangement uses TRBV7-2 and TRBJ2-3; 7 nucleotides match TRBD1. The V gene end was trimmed by 5 bases and the J gene end by 4 bases; junction bases not matched to a gene: 12. This CDR3 has 16 amino acids. Per the germline V gene, CDR1 is SGHTA and CDR2 is FQGNSA. Using reference TRBV7-2 and TRBJ2-3 for the parts outside the CDR3, the full variable domain is GAGVSQSPSNKVTEKGKDVELRCDPISGHTALYWYRQSLGQGLEFLIYFQGNSAPDKSGLPSDRFSAERTGGSVSTLTIQRTQQEDSAVYLCASSPRSTGTADTQYFGPGTRLTVL.